This is a list of T cell receptor beta chains from one sample in a study of T cells in Graves' hyperthyroidism and ophthalmopathy. TCRdb processed the multiplex PCR reads anew with MiXCR; each CDR3 protein has one entry. This sample has around 300,000 distinct CDR3 sequences; around 15% occur once, and the top ten carry 7% to 9%. The source material was blood. The receptors originated from a woman between 40 and 50 years old with Graves' hyperthyroidism. Each CDR3 is given with its conserved first and last residue. The D gene is left open where the match is weak. Some rows have no size entry. The others give once, few or many, or a class for an expanded clone.

d_gene,j_gene,v_gene,abundance,CDR3nt,CDR3aa
TRBD2,TRBJ2-2,TRBV28,many,TGTGCCAGCACCCCGGGCGGGAGAGGGACCGGGGAGCTGTTTTTT,CASTPGGRGTGELFF
.,TRBJ1-3,TRBV6-1,many,TGTGCCAGCAGTGATGCCGTCCAGCCCGGGGGAAACACCATATATTTT,CASSDAVQPGGNTIYF
TRBD1,TRBJ1-1,TRBV10-3,many,TGTGCCGCGCTAGGGACAGCGGGCACTGAAGCTTTCTTT,CAALGTAGTEAFF
.,TRBJ2-2,TRBV20-1,few,TGCAGTGCTGAAGGCCGGGTTGCCGGGGAGCTGTTTTTT,CSAEGRVAGELFF
.,TRBJ1-2,TRBV29-1,many,TGCAGCGTTGAGGGTAAAGACAGAGGCTACACCTTC,CSVEGKDRGYTF
.,TRBJ2-7,TRBV11-2,many,TGTGCCAGCAGCTTAGCGCGACAGAACTACGAGCAGTACTTC,CASSLARQNYEQYF
.,TRBJ2-7,TRBV28,many,TGTGCCAGCAGTTCAGGGTGGCTACCCTACGAGCAGTACTTC,CASSSGWLPYEQYF
.,TRBJ1-1,TRBV11-2,many,TGTGCCAGCAGCCTATCACGGACTTGGACTGAAGCTTTCTTT,CASSLSRTWTEAFF
TRBD1,TRBJ2-7,TRBV2,.,TGTGCCAGCAGCCAAACAGGGGCCAACTCCTACGAGCAGTACTTC,CASSQTGANSYEQYF
.,TRBJ1-3,TRBV7-9,.,TGTGCCAGCAGCTTATTGGGAACTGGAAACACCATATATTTT,CASSLLGTGNTIYF
TRBD2,TRBJ2-2,TRBV6-1,many,TGTGCCAGCAGGTGGGAGGGCTTTTCCACCGGGGAGCTGTTTTTT,CASRWEGFSTGELFF
.,TRBJ2-1,TRBV6-5,few,TGTGCCAGCAGTTGGCTTGGGGGAAATGGGCAGTTCTTC,CASSWLGGNGQFF
TRBD2,TRBJ2-5,TRBV29-1,many,TGCAGCGTTCTTGGGCTAGCGGAAGAGACCCAGTACTTC,CSVLGLAEETQYF
TRBD2,TRBJ2-3,TRBV24-1,few,TGTGCCACCAGTGACCCTAAACTAGCGGGAGAATTGACAGATACGCAGTATTTT,CATSDPKLAGELTDTQYF
.,TRBJ1-1,TRBV2,many,TGTGCCAGCAGTCGGGGTCGGTCTTCCACTGAAGCTTTCTTT,CASSRGRSSTEAFF
.,TRBJ1-5,TRBV20-1,many,TGCAGTGCTAGAGATCGGACGGGTTCTAGCAATCAGCCCCAGCATTTT,CSARDRTGSSNQPQHF
TRBD1,TRBJ2-5,TRBV28,many,TGTGCCAGCAGTTTTGGCAGGGGGCGAGAGACCCAGTACTTC,CASSFGRGRETQYF
TRBD2,TRBJ2-5,TRBV20-1,many,TGCAGTGCGGATCGGCGAGTAGCGGGAAGTCCAGAGACCCAGTACTTC,CSADRRVAGSPETQYF
TRBD2,TRBJ2-5,TRBV27,many,TGTGCCAGCAGGTTGGACATCTCTAGCGGGAGTGAGACCCAGTACTTC,CASRLDISSGSETQYF
TRBD1,TRBJ1-2,TRBV25-1,many,TGTGCCAGCAGTGAGTCAGGGGGCAGCTATGGCTACACCTTC,CASSESGGSYGYTF
.,TRBJ2-2,TRBV5-1,many,TGCGCCAGCGGGGGGGGCCTGGACACCGGGGAGCTGTTTTTT,CASGGGLDTGELFF
.,TRBJ2-7,TRBV20-1,many,TGCAGTGCTAGAGGGCATACTGGAGGCGAGCAGTACTTC,CSARGHTGGEQYF
TRBD1,TRBJ1-5,TRBV7-9,many,TGTGCCAGCAGCTTAGGGGACAGCCCCAATCAGCCCCAGCATTTT,CASSLGDSPNQPQHF
TRBD2,TRBJ2-1,TRBV18,many,TGTGCCAGCTCACCGGGACTAGCGGGAGGTTATGAGCAGTTCTTC,CASSPGLAGGYEQFF
TRBD1,TRBJ1-2,TRBV6-5,many,TGTGCCAGCAGACCGGACAGGGTTTATAATGGCTACACCTTC,CASRPDRVYNGYTF
TRBD1,TRBJ2-1,TRBV12-3/TRBV12-4,.,TGTGCCAGCAGACCGGGACAGGGTTCAAGTGAGCAGTTCTTC,CASRPGQGSSEQFF
.,TRBJ1-2,TRBV28,many,TGTGCCAGCATCAAGTGGAACTATGGCTACACCTTC,CASIKWNYGYTF
TRBD1,TRBJ1-6,TRBV20-1,many,TGCAGTGCTATGGACAGGAGCTCCTATAATTCACCCCTCCACTTT,CSAMDRSSYNSPLHF
TRBD2,TRBJ2-2,TRBV11-2,few,TGTGCCAGCAGCATCGGACTAGGTGGGACCGGGGAGCTGTTTTTT,CASSIGLGGTGELFF
.,TRBJ2-5,TRBV7-9,few,TGTGCCAGCAGCCCGGGTAGCGGAAACTCGGAGACCCAGTACTTC,CASSPGSGNSETQYF
TRBD1,TRBJ2-7,TRBV5-4,.,TGTGCCAGCAGCTTGGGCGTGGACAGGAGTTCCCCCGAGCAGTACTTC,CASSLGVDRSSPEQYF
.,TRBJ1-5,TRBV11-2,many,TGTGCCAGCAGCTTAGACTGGGATAGCAATCAGCCCCAGCATTTT,CASSLDWDSNQPQHF
TRBD1,TRBJ2-7,TRBV20-1,.,TGCAGTGCTAGAGACCTCCGACAGGGAGCCTACGAGCAGTACTTC,CSARDLRQGAYEQYF
.,TRBJ1-4,TRBV7-8,many,TGTGCCAGCAGCTTAGTCGGAACGCTTAATGAAAAACTGTTTTTT,CASSLVGTLNEKLFF
.,TRBJ2-5,TRBV28,many,TGTGCCAGCAGTTTAAGGGGAACCCGCTTCTACCAAGAGACCCAGTACTTC,CASSLRGTRFYQETQYF
.,TRBJ1-1,TRBV5-6,many,TGTGCCAGCAGCTCCTCGAATGCTAGACTCCCGAACACTGAAGCTTTCTTT,CASSSSNARLPNTEAFF
.,TRBJ2-6,TRBV20-1,.,TGCAGTGCTAGAGGACAGCTTACTGGGGCCAACGTCCTGACTTTC,CSARGQLTGANVLTF
.,TRBJ1-2,TRBV29-1,many,TGCAGCGTTGATGCCCAGGGAGGCTATGGCTACACCTTC,CSVDAQGGYGYTF
TRBD2,TRBJ2-3,TRBV24-1,many,TGTGCCACCAGTGATGTTATGGGACTAGCGGGTCTCCTCCCAGATACGCAGTATTTT,CATSDVMGLAGLLPDTQYF
.,TRBJ2-7,TRBV28,many,TGTGCCAGCAGTTCCGGGACATTGCCCTACGAGCAGTACTTC,CASSSGTLPYEQYF
.,TRBJ1-1,TRBV25-1,many,TGTGCCAGCAGTGATCAACAGGGTGTGGTCACTGAAGCTTTCTTT,CASSDQQGVVTEAFF
TRBD1,TRBJ1-2,TRBV6-1,many,TGTGCCAGCAGTTTCGCAGGGGGTAACTATGGCTACACCTTC,CASSFAGGNYGYTF
.,TRBJ2-1,TRBV6-1,many,TGTGCCAGCAGACCGGCTGTGGGGGTCTACAATGAGCAGTTCTTC,CASRPAVGVYNEQFF
.,TRBJ2-1,TRBV12-3/TRBV12-4,many,TGTGCCAGCAGCGCAGTGGAAGATAATGAGCAGTTCTTC,CASSAVEDNEQFF
.,TRBJ1-2,TRBV20-1,many,TGCAGTGCTAGAGATAGGGGGGGCGGTGGCTATGGCTACACCTTC,CSARDRGGGGYGYTF
.,TRBJ1-2,TRBV3-1,many,TGTGCCAGCAGCACAACAGGGAAGGACTATGGCTACACCTTC,CASSTTGKDYGYTF
TRBD1,TRBJ2-7,TRBV30,many,TGTGCCTGGAGTGAAGGGACAGGGAATAGCGAGCAGTACTTC,CAWSEGTGNSEQYF
.,TRBJ1-1,TRBV29-1,many,TGCAGCGCTCTTAGGAGGGACACCTTTGAAGCTTTCTTT,CSALRRDTFEAFF
.,TRBJ2-3,TRBV29-1,.,TGCAGCTCCGGGGGCGCAGATACGCAGTATTTT,CSSGGADTQYF